The next 19 T cell receptor beta chains were all read from a single sample in a study of T cells expressing NK-cell markers. Reprocessing the 5' RACE reads, TCRdb reports a single entry for every CDR3 protein and omits DNA. The sample table includes 550,000 or so distinct CDR3 sequences. The specimen was blood T cells: a sorted CD56 or NKG2C T cell subset, CD4+ or CD8+ T cells, or bulk PBMC T cells (not recorded which). The receptors stem from a man aged 18 to 30 in good health.

This chain uses TRBV9 with TRBJ2-1. Germline lookup yields CDR1 SGDLS and CDR2 YYNGEE. CDR3 length: 16 amino acids. CDR3 region: CASSLTGFSSYNEQFF.

J is TRBJ2-1 and V is TRBV6-2 or TRBV6-3; TCRdb's D gene call, TRBD2, goes unchecked for lack of DNA. CDR3 length: 14 residues. The germline gives CDR1 MNHEY, CDR2 SVGEGT. Here the CDR3 reads CASSTPELAKDPFF.

This chain joins TRBV7-2 and TRBJ2-7. There are 11 residues in the CDR3. Germline V CDR1 and CDR2: SGHTA, FQGNSA. This CDR3 is CATSSGYEQYF.

The chain employs TRBV11-2 and TRBJ2-1. CDR1 SGHAT and CDR2 FQNNGV come from the germline V gene. This CDR3 has 13 residues. Here the CDR3 reads CASSFSNYNEQFF.

The chain joins TRBV2 to TRBJ2-2; there is no DNA to check the TCRdb D call of TRBD1. Per the germline V gene, CDR1 is SNHLY and CDR2 is FYNNEI. This CDR3 has 15 amino acids. CDR3 amino acids: CASSEQDTNTGELFF. The full variable domain, rest sourced from reference TRBV2 and TRBJ2-2, is EPEVTQTPSHQVTQMGQEVILRCVPISNHLYFYWYRQILGQKVEFLVSFYNNEISEKSEIFDDQFSVERPDGSNFTLKIRSTKLEDSAMYFCASSEQDTNTGELFFGEGSRLTVL.

The V call is TRBV24-1, the J call TRBJ2-1; TCRdb returns TRBD1, unconfirmable since there is no DNA. Germline V gene sequence: CDR1 KGHDR, CDR2 SFDVKD. CDR3 size: 14 residues. CDR3 sequence: CATDDRGVDNEQFF.

The chain recombines TRBV30 with TRBJ1-1; TCRdb returns TRBD1, unconfirmable since there is no DNA. This CDR3 has 13 residues. Germline assignment: CDR1 GTSNPN and CDR2 SVGIG (reference sequence). The CDR3 loop reads CAWIRGMNTEAFF.

The chain recombines TRBV28 with TRBJ2-5; TCRdb's D gene call, TRBD2, goes unchecked for lack of DNA. This CDR3 has 15 residues. The germline CDR1 and CDR2 sequences are MDHEN and SYDVKM. This CDR3 is CASSLEGGRQETQYF.

This chain joins TRBV9 and TRBJ2-1; TCRdb picks TRBD2, but there is no DNA to check that call. Germline loops: CDR1 SGDLS, CDR2 YYNGEE. This CDR3 has 14 residues. This CDR3 reads CASSAGGLYNEQFF.

The gene calls are TRBV9 and TRBJ1-5; TCRdb gives TRBD1 as the D gene, but with no DNA this cannot be confirmed. CDR3 length: 18 amino acids. From germline, CDR1 is SGDLS and CDR2 YYNGEE. This CDR3 is CASSAGTGGGISNQPQHF.

The chain couples TRBV11-2 to TRBJ2-3; TCRdb's D call, TRBD1, is unchecked because there is no DNA. From germline, CDR1 is SGHAT and CDR2 FQNNGV. The CDR3 is 14 amino acids. This chain's CDR3 is CASTGGASTDTQYF.

This chain uses TRBV6-2 or TRBV6-3 with TRBJ2-3; the TRBD1 assignment by TCRdb is unverifiable without DNA. Per the germline V gene, CDR1 is MNHEY and CDR2 is SVGEGT. There are 16 residues in the CDR3. CDR3 sequence: CASSYADRGSTDTQYF.

This chain joins TRBV6-1 and TRBJ1-5. The CDR3 sequence is 15 residues long. Germline V gives CDR1 MNHNS, CDR2 SASEGT. The chain's CDR3 is CASRPEGVRNQPQHF.

CDR3 protein: CASSLRDGYYEQYF. The chain combines TRBV12-3 or TRBV12-4 with TRBJ2-7; TCRdb picks TRBD2, but there is no DNA to check that call. The CDR3 is 14 amino acids.

The chain combines TRBV7-9 with TRBJ2-7. Germline CDR1 reads SEHNR; CDR2 reads FQNEAQ (reference sequence). This CDR3 is 12 amino acids long. The CDR3 spells CASSGGAYEQYF.

The chain is built from TRBV10-2 and TRBJ2-2; there is no DNA to check the TCRdb D call of TRBD1. Germline assignment: CDR1 WSHSY and CDR2 SAAADI. This CDR3 is built from 13 residues. CDR3: CASSTTGTGELFF.

The rearrangement joins TRBV12-3 or TRBV12-4 to TRBJ2-3; TCRdb indicates TRBD1, and absent DNA this call remains unverified. CDR3 length: 15 amino acids. This CDR3 is CASSPGSGWTDTQYF.

This sequence joins TRBV18 and TRBJ2-2; the D gene TCRdb calls, TRBD1, cannot be checked with no DNA. Germline loops: CDR1 KGHSH, CDR2 LQKENI. The CDR3 contains 14 residues. The chain's CDR3 is CASSRDSHTGELFF.

This chain connects TRBV7-2 to TRBJ2-2; absent DNA, TCRdb's TRBD1 call cannot be checked. The length of the CDR3 is 14 residues. Germline V gene data show CDR1 as SGHTA and CDR2 as FQGNSA. The CDR3 is CASSPGGGFGELFF. The full variable domain, with the rest looked up from reference TRBV7-2 and TRBJ2-2, is GAGVSQSPSNKVTEKGKDVELRCDPISGHTALYWYRQSLGQGLEFLIYFQGNSAPDKSGLPSDRFSAERTGGSVSTLTIQRTQQEDSAVYLCASSPGGGFGELFFGEGSRLTVL.